This T cell receptor beta chain was recorded in a study of control samples from healthy donors and cancer patients. Only in-frame clones appear in the TCRdb table, and some are missing; sequencing was by immunoSEQ multiplex PCR. The table shows about 120,000 clones, with around nine tenths occurring only once. Looked up from germline, CDR1 is MNHEY and CDR2 is SMNVEV (reference sequence). The V gene lost 2 bases and the J gene lost 4 bases, with 8 bases spanning the gap. The CDR3 runs 13 residues. The V gene is TRBV27, the J gene TRBJ1-2; D perhaps matches TRBD1 (5 bases). This receptor was taken from a man aged 30-40 years in good health. The specimen was blood. The CDR3 sequence: CASSLRRGYGYTF. In DNA, the CDR3 is TGTGCCAGCAGTTTACGTAGGGGCTATGGCTACACCTTC.